This T cell receptor beta chain stems from a study of T-cell reconstitution after alpha-beta-depleted transplantation in children. Findings and limits, study-wide: Among T cells one year after transplant, newly produced cells accounted for most counts and diversity. Alpha-beta T cells present about two months after transplant were reported to originate from several hundred expanded graft clones.

TCRbeta library construction was performed incorporating unique molecular identifiers. TCRdb re-called the PCR reads through MiXCR, storing one row per CDR3 protein. The sample consists of about 310,000 distinct CDR3 sequences, approximately 23% of them appearing once. This clonotype was seen only a few times. Its target is unknown. This TCR was sampled from a male patient aged 5 to 17 who had a stem cell transplant for acute lymphoblastic leukemia, so the T cells may come from the graft donor. The sequences come from PBMCs, mostly from graft donor cells, collected 180 days after TCRalphabeta/CD19-depleted stem cell transplant.

CDR3 in DNA: TGTGCCAGCCGGGAGGGAGCCCATGAGCAGTTCTTC. It yields the protein CASREGAHEQFF. V usage is TRBV19 and J usage is TRBJ2-1; 8 bases align to TRBD2. This CDR3 comprises 12 residues. CDR1 LNHDA and CDR2 SQIVND come from the germline V gene (reference sequence). V shed 9 bases and J 8 bases; nucleotides not matched to a gene: 6.